These 24 T cell receptor beta chains share one sample of origin, sequenced in a study of human T cells and chemical hapten exposure. One entry per CDR3 protein, called by TCRdb with MiXCR from the RACE reads. The top ten hold roughly 3.1% of the sample, which has more than 90,000 distinct CDR3 sequences, over 10% seen once. As for time point: patch test 2, 6 weeks after DPC sensitization. Treatment in this sample: therapeutic diphenylcyclopropenone sensitization with weekly scalp DPC. The source material was whole blood, sampled in connection with sensitization to the hapten diphenylcyclopropenone (DPC). The receptors come from a woman aged 40 to 49 with alopecia areata. Some clones in this sample may be carry-over from other donors' samples.

This clonotype was counted only a few times. The chain recombines TRBV29-1 with TRBJ1-4; no firm D call. CDR1 SQVTM and CDR2 ANQGSEA come from the germline V gene. Trimming took 8 bases from V and 0 from J, leaving 10 bases between them. The CDR3 spans 13 residues. The CDR3 loop is CSTRAATNEKLFF. The DNA for the CDR3 is TGCAGCACCCGGGCTGCAACTAATGAAAAACTGTTTTTT.

This clonotype was seen many times. The CDR3 sequence is CASSSSRLAGGGTDTQYF. CDR3 DNA sequence: TGTGCCAGCAGTTCAAGCCGACTAGCGGGGGGCGGCACAGATACGCAGTATTTT. V gene TRBV6-2 or TRBV6-3 combines with J gene TRBJ2-3; 13 bases are shared with TRBD2. Germline loops: CDR1 MNHEY, CDR2 SVGEGT. V lost 4 bases, J lost 1 base, and 8 bases stayed unmatched. The CDR3 loop spans 18 amino acids.

This clonotype has at least ten counts. The gene calls are TRBV6-6 and TRBJ1-1; no firm D call. The CDR3 sequence is 16 residues long. Germline CDR1 is MNHNY and CDR2 is SVGAGI (reference sequence). The ends were cut back, 6 bases at V and 2 bases at J, with 19 bases in the middle. CDR3 bases: TGTGCCAGCAGACATGACAATTCCGGGCCTAACACTGAAGCTTTCTTT. As protein: CASRHDNSGPNTEAFF.

This clonotype was counted only a few times. The chain recombines TRBV7-9 with TRBJ1-6; 8 bases match TRBD1. Germline-derived CDR1 and CDR2 are SEHNR and FQNEAQ (reference sequence). The CDR3 length is 17 residues. Trimming removed 5 bases from V and 10 bases from J; junction bases left unmatched: 16. The CDR3 nucleotides are TGTGCCAGCAGCCCAAGGCCGGCGGGGACAGGAGAGTCACCCCTCCACTTT. Its protein product is CASSPRPAGTGESPLHF.

Many counts were recorded for this clonotype. The V gene is TRBV19, the J gene TRBJ1-2; the D is unclear. Trimming pared 7 bases from V and 4 bases from J, leaving 13 bases between. CDR1 LNHDA and CDR2 SQIVND come from the germline V gene (reference sequence). The CDR3 spans 13 residues. The CDR3 nucleotides read TGTGCCAGTAACCCCTCCGGAGGCTATGGCTACACCTTC. Translation gives CASNPSGGYGYTF.

In this sample, this clonotype turned up many times. The chain combines TRBV28 with TRBJ1-2; tentative D call: TRBD1 (6 bases). The CDR3 covers 14 residues. Trimming removed 7 bases from V and 8 bases from J, with 20 bases in between. Germline assignment: CDR1 MDHEN and CDR2 SYDVKM. This CDR3 reads CASTKTDRLRGYTF. The CDR3 DNA sequence: TGTGCCAGCACCAAGACGGACAGACTACGAGGCTACACCTTC.

The V call is TRBV6-5, the J call TRBJ1-5; D remains ambiguous. Germline V CDR1 and CDR2: MNHEY, SVGAGI. The CDR3 runs 14 residues. The V gene lost 7 bases and the J gene lost 7 bases, with 17 bases spanning the gap. The chain's CDR3 is CASKKIGSDQPQHF. The CDR3 nucleotides are TGTGCCAGCAAAAAAATAGGGAGTGACCAGCCCCAGCATTTT.

This clonotype was found many times. This chain connects TRBV5-4 to TRBJ2-3, with a weak D call TRBD1 (5 bases). From germline, CDR1 is SGHNT and CDR2 YYREEE (reference sequence). There are 13 residues in the CDR3. Trimming left V 1 base short and J 3 bases short, with 6 bases between. CDR3 nucleotide sequence: TGTGCCAGCAGCTTGACAGGAACAGATACGCAGTATTTT. Translation gives CASSLTGTDTQYF.

The table lists this clonotype with many counts. This chain links TRBV5-1 with TRBJ1-1; D is perhaps TRBD1 (6 bases). Germline loops: CDR1 SGHRS, CDR2 YFSETQ. V was cut by 0 bases and J by 0 bases, with 9 bases left in between. This CDR3 contains 15 residues. CDR3: CASSLGGGLNTEAFF. The CDR3 nucleotides read TGCGCCAGCAGCTTGGGAGGGGGACTGAACACTGAAGCTTTCTTT. The variable domain in full, with the rest retrieved from reference TRBV5-1 and TRBJ1-1, is KAGVTQTPRYLIKTRGQQVTLSCSPISGHRSVSWYQQTPGQGLQFLFEYFSETQRNKGNFPGRFSGRQFSNSRSEMNVSTLELGDSALYLCASSLGGGLNTEAFFGQGTRLTVV.

In this sample, this clonotype turned up a few times. The chain has TRBV29-1 and TRBJ1-2, with D hard to call. V gave up 1 base and J gave up 10 bases, with 10 bases separating them. Germline CDR1 SQVTM, CDR2 ANQGSEA. The CDR3 is 11 amino acids. The CDR3 sequence is CSVEGATYYTF. The DNA for the CDR3 is TGCAGCGTTGAAGGGGCAACCTACTACACCTTC.

The V gene is TRBV28, the J gene TRBJ2-7, with D possibly matching TRBD1 (6 bases). CDR1 and CDR2 (germline): MDHEN, SYDVKM. CDR3 length: 12 residues. V lost 8 bases, J lost 1 base, and 9 bases lay in between. CDR3 sequence reads: CASWTVSYEQYF. The CDR3 region has the DNA TGTGCCAGCTGGACAGTTTCCTACGAGCAGTACTTC.

The chain employs TRBV20-1 and TRBJ2-5; 12 bases match TRBD1. The CDR3 covers 14 residues. Germline V gene lookup returns CDR1 DFQATT and CDR2 SNEGSKA (reference sequence). V trimming: 1 base; J trimming: 6 bases; junction bases outside the gene matches: 3. The CDR3 loop is CSARGDRGLQTQYF. In DNA, the CDR3 is TGCAGTGCTAGAGGGGACAGGGGGCTTCAGACCCAGTACTTC.

This chain uses TRBV6-2 or TRBV6-3 with TRBJ1-1; D possibly corresponds to TRBD1 (5 bases). CDR1 MNHEY and CDR2 SVGEGT come from the germline V gene. V dropped 6 bases and J dropped 0 bases, with 11 bases sitting between them. This CDR3 spans 14 amino acids. The CDR3 DNA is TGTGCCAGCAGCCTGGGACGGATGAACACTGAAGCTTTCTTT. This sequence encodes CASSLGRMNTEAFF.

This chain joins TRBV6-2 or TRBV6-3 and TRBJ1-4; 7 nucleotides match TRBD1. This CDR3 region has 14 residues. The germline CDR1 and CDR2 sequences are MNHEY and SVGEGT. The V segment lost 5 bases and the J segment 10 bases; nucleotides outside the gene matches: 10. As DNA, the CDR3 is TGTGCCAGCAGTGAGACAGGGTGGATTGGAAAACTGTTTTTT. As protein: CASSETGWIGKLFF.

This clonotype has only a few counts. The chain has TRBV28 and TRBJ2-7; tentatively, D is TRBD2 (6 bases). The CDR3 has 13 residues. The ends were cut back, 2 bases at V and 12 bases at J, with 17 bases in the middle. CDR1 is MDHEN, CDR2 SYDVKM, per germline. CDR3 sequence (DNA): TGTGCCAGCAGTTTACGAAATCCGGGACTCCCGTACTTC. Residues: CASSLRNPGLPYF.

The J gene is TRBJ2-7, the V gene TRBV6-5, with 8 bases lining up with TRBD2. J gave up 4 bases and V 4 bases, and 9 bases lay outside the gene matches. The CDR3 spans 15 residues. From germline, CDR1 is MNHEY and CDR2 SVGAGI. The CDR3 sequence is CASSSASGRRYEQYF. As DNA, the CDR3 is TGTGCCAGCAGTTCGGCCAGCGGGAGAAGGTACGAGCAGTACTTC.

This clonotype was counted at least ten times. The chain has TRBV4-3 and TRBJ1-1; 7 bases map to TRBD1. CDR1 is LGHNA and CDR2 is YSLEER in the germline V gene. CDR3 length: 16 amino acids. Trimming cost V 0 bases and J 4 bases; bases outside gene matches: 8. CDR3 nucleotides: TGCGCCAGCAGCCAAGATCGGTACAGGGGAGGCACTGAAGCTTTCTTT. This gives the protein CASSQDRYRGGTEAFF.

The sample holds many counts of this clonotype. The V gene is TRBV11-1, the J gene TRBJ2-5; perhaps TRBD2 as D (7 bases). Germline CDR1 reads SGHAT; CDR2 reads FQDESV (reference sequence). Trimming stripped 4 bases from V and 0 bases from J, with 15 bases between. The CDR3 is 16 amino acids. Here the CDR3 reads CASSSIRGAYQETQYF. The CDR3 DNA reads TGTGCCAGCAGCTCAATCCGGGGGGCCTACCAAGAGACCCAGTACTTC.

This clonotype was observed a handful of times. The V call is TRBV20-1, the J call TRBJ2-7, with D perhaps TRBD2 (6 bases). Germline assignment: CDR1 DFQATT and CDR2 SNEGSKA (reference sequence). The CDR3 is 13 amino acids. CDR3 protein: CSPGEEGSYEQYF. The CDR3 coding sequence is TGCAGCCCCGGCGAGGAGGGATCCTACGAGCAGTACTTC.

In this sample, this clonotype turned up a few times. This chain links TRBV6-1 with TRBJ2-2; D possibly uses TRBD1 or TRBD2 (5 bases each). V gave up 7 bases and J gave up 8 bases, with 17 bases separating them. The germline V gene encodes CDR1 MNHNS and CDR2 SASEGT. CDR3 length: 14 amino acids. CDR3 sequence: CASTIPGGSGELFF. The DNA of the CDR3 is TGTGCCAGCACCATTCCTGGGGGATCGGGGGAGCTGTTTTTT.

A few counts support this clonotype. This chain links TRBV7-2 with TRBJ2-1; no clear D. With 2 bases removed from V and 0 bases from J, the gap between germline ends came to 11 bases. The CDR3 runs 16 residues. Germline-derived CDR1 and CDR2 are SGHTA and FQGNSA. The CDR3 region has the DNA TGTGCCAGCAGCTTAACCGGATGGGCCTCCTACAATGAGCAGTTCTTC. It is translated as CASSLTGWASYNEQFF.

Notes on this clonotype: The germline gene is not matched at one end of the junction; a read error may be the cause. CDR3 protein: CTSSEATNNSPLHF. CDR3 coding DNA: TGCACCAGCAGTGAGGCCACGAATAATTCACCCCTCCACTTT. The rearrangement uses TRBV10-2 and TRBJ1-6; D remains unclear. Germline CDR1 WSHSY, CDR2 SAAADI. The CDR3 is made up of 14 amino acids.

This clonotype was recorded at least ten times. The gene calls are TRBV20-1 and TRBJ1-4; 8 bases fit TRBD1. Germline CDR1 DFQATT, CDR2 SNEGSKA (reference sequence). V was pared by 6 bases and J by 5 bases, with 11 bases of the junction left unmatched. The CDR3 totals 15 residues. The CDR3 region is CSAGVIWTGNEKLFF. In DNA, the CDR3 is TGCAGTGCGGGAGTAATTTGGACAGGGAATGAAAAACTGTTTTTT.

V is TRBV4-2 and J is TRBJ1-1; 10 bases map to TRBD1. CDR3 length equals 17 residues. V trimming: 5 bases; J trimming: 1 base; junction bases outside the gene matches: 10. CDR1 LGHNA and CDR2 YNFKEQ come from the germline V gene. This CDR3 reads CASSSRDRGPSNTEAFF. As DNA, the CDR3 is TGTGCCAGCAGCTCCCGGGACAGGGGTCCCTCGAACACTGAAGCTTTCTTT.